These 16 T cell receptor beta chains share one sample of origin, sequenced in a study of blood T cell repertoires in COVID-19. TCRdb's copy holds only in-frame clones and misses some; the assay was immunoSEQ multiplex PCR. Altogether 200,000 to 250,000 clones are present, about 90% being singletons, with the ten largest covering less than 3%. The specimen was peripheral blood. These receptors originate from a woman aged 55-69 years with acute or convalescent COVID-19.

The CDR3 reads CASRSVNNYGYTF. The CDR3 DNA follows: TGTGCCAGCAGATCGGTGAATAACTATGGCTACACCTTC. The chain carries TRBV25-1 and TRBJ1-2; no definite D call. Germline V lookup: CDR1 MGHDK, CDR2 SYGVNS. This CDR3 is built from 13 residues. V was pared by 6 bases and J by 1 base, with 9 bases between.

The chain links TRBV6-5 to TRBJ1-1, with D perhaps matching TRBD1 (6 bases). In germline, CDR1 is MNHEY, CDR2 SVGAGI. CDR3 size: 11 residues. V lost 10 bases and J lost 3, with 9 bases in between. CDR3 coding DNA: TGTGCCACAAGGGGGTACACTGAAGCTTTCTTT. Translation gives CATRGYTEAFF.

The chain employs TRBV28 and TRBJ2-4; 7 bases match TRBD2. V was clipped by 4 bases and J by 0 bases; unmatched bases: 6. Germline lookup yields CDR1 MDHEN and CDR2 SYDVKM. The CDR3 has 16 amino acids. The CDR3 region is CASSYRDYLAKNIQYF. The DNA of the CDR3 is TGTGCCAGCAGTTATCGGGACTACCTAGCCAAAAACATTCAGTACTTC.

The rearrangement uses TRBV7-2 and TRBJ2-7; 9 bases are shared with TRBD2. The CDR3 is made up of 17 amino acids. The V and J ends lost 1 base and 2 bases, in that order; junction bases with no gene match: 9. Germline CDR1 SGHTA, CDR2 FQGNSA. The CDR3 loop reads CASSLGPPAGGTYEQYF. In DNA, the CDR3 is TGTGCCAGCAGCTTAGGCCCCCCAGCGGGAGGTACCTACGAGCAGTACTTC.

The chain couples TRBV7-2 to TRBJ1-2; 10 nucleotides match TRBD1. Germline CDR1 SGHTA, CDR2 FQGNSA. The CDR3 is 16 amino acids. V was pared by 5 bases and J by 2 bases, with 8 bases of the junction left unmatched. CDR3 in DNA: TGTGCCAGCAGCCCCCGCGAGGGACAGGGGAACTATGGCTACACCTTC. This codes for CASSPREGQGNYGYTF. The whole variable domain, filled in from reference TRBV7-2 and TRBJ1-2, reads GAGVSQSPSNKVTEKGKDVELRCDPISGHTALYWYRQSLGQGLEFLIYFQGNSAPDKSGLPSDRFSAERTGGSVSTLTIQRTQQEDSAVYLCASSPREGQGNYGYTFGSGTRLTVV.

The J gene is TRBJ1-1, the V gene TRBV5-1; a weak D match, TRBD1 (5 bases). This CDR3 has 13 amino acids. The germline V gene encodes CDR1 SGHRS and CDR2 YFSETQ. The ends were cut back, 2 bases at V and 5 bases at J, with 10 bases in the middle. DNA for the CDR3: TGCGCCAGCAGCTTAACAGGTGGGACTGAAGCTTTCTTT. Translation: CASSLTGGTEAFF.

A word on this clone: Possible read error: a much larger clone is one base away. This sample also contains other DNA sequences that code for the same CDR3. The chain joins TRBV5-4 to TRBJ2-3; 10 nucleotides agree with TRBD1. Germline values: CDR1 SGHNT, CDR2 YYREEE (reference sequence). After removal of 4 bases from V and 3 bases from J, the junction contained 5 bases not matched to a gene. The CDR3 has 15 residues. CDR3 sequence (DNA): TGTGCCAGCAGCCTGGACAGGGGGGTGACAGATACGCAGTATTTT. Protein product: CASSLDRGVTDTQYF.

The rearrangement uses TRBV6-5 and TRBJ2-4; D may be TRBD2 (5 bases). This CDR3 has 13 amino acids. V shed 5 bases and J shed 7 bases, with 12 bases lying between them. Germline V gene sequence: CDR1 MNHEY, CDR2 SVGAGI. The CDR3 DNA sequence: TGTGCCAGCAGTCAGGACTGGGCCAACATTCAGTACTTC. Its protein product is CASSQDWANIQYF.

The CDR3 reads CASSLGGTGFGSYNEQFF. Written as DNA, the CDR3 is TGTGCCAGCAGCTTGGGAGGGACAGGGTTCGGGAGCTACAATGAGCAGTTCTTC. The rearrangement uses TRBV5-4 and TRBJ2-1, with 9 bases identical to TRBD1. Trimming took 0 bases from V and 3 from J; bases not matched to a gene: 10. Germline CDR1 and CDR2: SGHNT and YYREEE (reference sequence). This CDR3 is 18 amino acids long.

J is TRBJ2-7 and V is TRBV9; 9 nucleotides align to TRBD1. The length of the CDR3 is 14 residues. The germline gives CDR1 SGDLS, CDR2 YYNGEE. The trim removed 4 bases at V and 3 bases at J, leaving 5 bases unmatched. CDR3 DNA: TGTGCCAGCAGCCTGGGACAGGGTTTCTACGAGCAGTACTTC. Its protein product is CASSLGQGFYEQYF.

The chain combines TRBV5-8 with TRBJ1-1; no clear D gene. The V end lost 4 bases, the J end lost 1 base, and 11 bases lay between the germline ends. CDR1 SGHTS and CDR2 YDEGEE come from the germline V gene. This CDR3 comprises 14 residues. The CDR3 DNA follows: TGTGCCAGCAGCGCAGAGCGGGAGAACACTGAAGCTTTCTTT. Amino acids: CASSAERENTEAFF.

This chain links TRBV19 with TRBJ1-5; 8 bases fit TRBD1. The germline V gene has CDR1 LNHDA and CDR2 SQIVND (reference sequence). This CDR3 has 14 residues. V was clipped by 6 bases and J by 6 bases; unmatched bases: 7. The CDR3 DNA reads as TGTGCCAGTAGGCGGTCAGGGGGCCCTCAGCCCCAGCATTTT. Translating it yields CASRRSGGPQPQHF.

V gene TRBV15 combines with J gene TRBJ2-3, with 8 bases matching TRBD2. The junction had 5 bases not matched to a gene; V was cut back by 3 bases and J by 3 bases. The CDR3 is 15 amino acids. Germline lookup yields CDR1 LNHNV and CDR2 YYDKDF (reference sequence). The CDR3 DNA is TGTGCCACCAGCAGTATGAGCGGGAGTACAGATACGCAGTATTTT. Protein sequence: CATSSMSGSTDTQYF. The full variable domain, with the rest looked up from reference TRBV15 and TRBJ2-3, is DAMVIQNPRYQVTQFGKPVTLSCSQTLNHNVMYWYQQKSSQAPKLLFHYYDKDFNNEADTPDNFQSRRPNTSFCFLDIRSPGLGDTAMYLCATSSMSGSTDTQYFGPGTRLTVL.

There are a few counts of this clone. V is TRBV6-1 and J is TRBJ2-2, with 14 bases that match TRBD2. Germline CDR1 and CDR2: MNHNS and SASEGT. This CDR3 is 16 amino acids long. Losses at the gene ends were 1 base for V and 6 bases for J; bases not matched to a gene: 1. Written as DNA, the CDR3 is TGTGCCAGCAGTGAAGGGACTAGCGGGAGGCCCGGGGAGCTGTTTTTT. This translates into CASSEGTSGRPGELFF.

The chain employs TRBV6-6 and TRBJ1-6; D is ambiguous. The ends were cut back, 0 bases at V and 8 bases at J, with 11 bases in the middle. This CDR3 is built from 15 residues. Germline CDR1 reads MNHNY; CDR2 reads SVGAGI (reference sequence). In DNA, the CDR3 is TGTGCCAGCAGTTACTCGCAACTGCAAGATTCACCCCTCCACTTT. Translation: CASSYSQLQDSPLHF.

V gene TRBV11-3 combines with J gene TRBJ1-3, with D possibly matching TRBD1 (6 bases). Germline V gene data show CDR1 as SGHNT and CDR2 as YENEEA. The length of the CDR3 is 15 residues. The germline V and J ends were trimmed by 0 bases and 2 bases, with 8 bases remaining between them. The CDR3 DNA follows: TGTGCCAGCAGCTTAGACAGGGGCGCTGGAAACACCATATATTTT. Translation: CASSLDRGAGNTIYF.